One sample yielded the 6 T cell receptor beta chains listed below, sequenced in a study of T cells in Graves' hyperthyroidism and ophthalmopathy. RNA transcripts yielded amplified TCR beta CDR3 regions. Researchers ran a first-round RT-PCR on the TCR CDR3 using the HTBI primer set. TCRdb analysed the multiplex PCR reads with MiXCR anew, one entry per CDR3 protein. The table records approximately 530,000 distinct CDR3 sequences, about 20% of them present only once. Sequences were obtained from blood. The receptors come from a man aged 35-49 years with Graves' ophthalmopathy.

This clonotype was seen a few times. The gene calls are TRBV27 and TRBJ2-4; TRBD1 agrees at 12 bases. After removal of 3 bases from V and 6 bases from J, the junction contained 12 bases not matched to a gene. CDR1 is MNHEY and CDR2 is SMNVEV in the germline V gene (reference sequence). The length of the CDR3 is 18 residues. CDR3 DNA: TGTGCCAGCAGTTTTGGGACAGGGGGCCACAGGTCGGTAAACATTCAGTACTTC. Its translation: CASSFGTGGHRSVNIQYF.

This clonotype has at least ten counts. The chain is built from TRBV20-1 and TRBJ2-7; 11 nucleotides line up with TRBD2. The germline V gene encodes CDR1 DFQATT and CDR2 SNEGSKA (reference sequence). The CDR3 contains 15 residues. The V and J ends lost 6 bases and 1 base, in that order; junction bases with no gene match: 8. CDR3 in amino acids: CSAWGLAEWSYEQYF. The CDR3 nucleotides read TGCAGTGCGTGGGGACTAGCGGAGTGGTCCTACGAGCAGTACTTC.

The chain links TRBV12-3 or TRBV12-4 to TRBJ1-5, with D maybe TRBD1 (5 bases). V was shortened by 6 bases and J by 9 bases, with 15 bases between the two germline ends. The CDR3 has 13 residues. The CDR3 loop is CASSRDGWGPQHF. CDR3 DNA sequence: TGTGCCAGCAGCCGGGACGGTTGGGGGCCCCAGCATTTT.

The chain has TRBV13 and TRBJ2-1, with a tentative D call TRBD1 (7 bases). The length of the CDR3 is 16 residues. Looked up from germline, CDR1 is PRHDT and CDR2 is FYEKMQ (reference sequence). Trimming cost V 2 bases and J 4 bases, with 15 bases left between them. The DNA for the CDR3 is TGTGCCAGCAGCTTAATGGGCAGGGGGGATTACAATGAGCAGTTCTTC. Its protein is CASSLMGRGDYNEQFF.

The chain carries TRBV4-1 and TRBJ1-2; D is perhaps TRBD1 (6 bases). Trimming stripped 1 base from V and 6 bases from J, with 12 bases between. The CDR3 extends over 14 amino acids. In germline, CDR1 is MGHRA, CDR2 YSYEKL. The CDR3 sequence: CASSQAAGDHGYTF. Written as DNA, the CDR3 is TGCGCCAGCAGCCAAGCTGCAGGGGACCATGGCTACACCTTC.

Comments on this clonotype: A read error may produce the germline difference seen at one junction end. The rearrangement uses TRBV18 and TRBJ1-1; D gene unclear. The CDR3 loop spans 13 amino acids. Germline V gene lookup returns CDR1 KGHSH and CDR2 LQKENI. The CDR3 here is CAGSPLGNTEAFF. The CDR3 DNA follows: TGTGCCGGCTCCCCATTGGGGAACACTGAAGCTTTCTTT.